These T cell receptor beta chains were read from a single sample in a study. TCRdb re-derived calls from the 5' RACE reads in MiXCR, one entry per CDR3 protein. The data hold approximately 60,000 distinct CDR3 sequences, with 26% observed a single time. The sequencing input was tumor-infiltrating Tregs sorted from the breast tumor. The source of these receptors is a female donor with breast cancer. CDR3s include the opening cysteine and the closing phenylalanine or tryptophan. A D gene is named only where the DNA matches it firmly. Expanded clones get a size class; other rows say once, few or many, or leave the size out.

>14|TRBJ1-6|.|TRBV5-1|.
CASSSLSDNSPLHF
TGCGCCAGCAGCTCACTTTCGGATAATTCACCCCTCCACTTT
>14|TRBJ2-1|.|TRBV5-1|.
CASSSTIGTIEQFF
TGCGCCAGCAGCTCCACCATCGGTACGATTGAGCAGTTCTTC
>14|TRBJ2-1|.|TRBV24-1|.
CATSDSEVFDEQFF
TGTGCCACCAGTGACTCGGAGGTGTTCGATGAGCAGTTCTTC
>16|TRBJ2-1|TRBD1|TRBV7-3|many
CASSLTGTGGLNEQFF
TGTGCCAGCAGCTTAACAGGAACAGGGGGTTTAAATGAGCAGTTCTTC
>13|TRBJ1-2|.|TRBV7-2|few
CASSRAPGEGYTF
TGTGCCAGCAGCCGCGCTCCGGGGGAAGGCTACACCTTC
>13|TRBJ2-5|.|TRBV25-1|.
CASSELARETQYF
TGTGCCAGCAGTGAACTAGCGCGAGAGACCCAGTACTTC
>13|TRBJ1-2|.|TRBV5-6|few
CASSLGENYGYTF
TGTGCCAGCAGCTTGGGAGAGAACTATGGCTACACCTTC
>15|TRBJ2-1|TRBD2|TRBV7-7|many
CASSLTSGTVGEQFF
TGTGCCAGCAGCTTGACTAGCGGGACTGTCGGTGAGCAGTTCTTC
>14|TRBJ2-3|TRBD1|TRBV7-2|.
CASSLFQGADTQYF
TGTGCCAGCAGCTTATTTCAGGGGGCAGATACGCAGTATTTT
>17|TRBJ1-1|.|TRBV5-1|few
CASSLASWVQEGTEAFF
TGCGCCAGCAGCTTGGCCTCGTGGGTACAAGAGGGCACTGAAGCTTTCTTT
>16|TRBJ1-3|.|TRBV10-3|.
CAISESGTMSGNTIYF
TGTGCCATCAGCGAGTCCGGGACAATGTCTGGAAACACCATATATTTT
>15|TRBJ2-6|.|TRBV7-8|few
CASSDLSSGANVLTF
TGTGCCAGCAGCGACCTCTCCTCTGGGGCCAACGTCCTGACTTTC
>17|TRBJ2-3|TRBD2|TRBV11-1|.
CASSRNQAGGLTDTQYF
TGTGCCAGCAGTCGAAATCAAGCGGGAGGCCTCACAGATACGCAGTATTTT
>12|TRBJ2-7|.|TRBV11-2|medium-sized
CASSLDAYEQYF
TGTGCCAGCAGCTTAGACGCCTACGAGCAGTACTTC
>16|TRBJ2-1|.|TRBV5-1|.
CASGVIRVRSYNEQFF
TGCGCCAGCGGCGTCATCAGGGTCCGCTCCTACAATGAGCAGTTCTTC
>16|TRBJ2-5|TRBD2|TRBV5-1|many
CASSLVAGGPEETQYF
TGCGCCAGCAGCTTGGTAGCGGGGGGCCCCGAGGAGACCCAGTACTTC
>15|TRBJ2-1|TRBD2|TRBV5-1|many
CASSMSGSSYNEQFF
TGCGCCAGCAGCATGAGCGGGAGCTCCTACAATGAGCAGTTCTTC
>18|TRBJ1-1|TRBD1|TRBV4-2|.
CASSQTPQGQGLGTEAFF
TGTGCCAGCAGCCAAACCCCCCAGGGACAGGGGTTGGGCACTGAAGCTTTCTTT
>15|TRBJ2-1|TRBD2|TRBV15|.
CATSRGLAGELEQFF
TGTGCCACCAGCAGAGGACTAGCGGGAGAGCTTGAGCAGTTCTTC
>19|TRBJ1-1|TRBD1|TRBV7-9|.
CASSFSSPGGLTRDTEAFF
TGTGCCAGCAGCTTCTCTTCCCCAGGGGGCCTTACTCGTGACACTGAAGCTTTCTTT
>15|TRBJ2-1|TRBD2|TRBV9|many
CASSVGSGGYNEQFF
TGTGCCAGCAGCGTAGGGAGCGGGGGGTACAATGAGCAGTTCTTC
>15|TRBJ2-3|TRBD2|TRBV7-3|.
CAGEGLAGHTDTQYF
TGTGCCGGCGAGGGACTAGCGGGTCACACAGATACGCAGTATTTT
>15|TRBJ1-1|.|TRBV4-1|many
CASSRSQAMNTEAFF
TGCGCCAGCAGCCGATCCCAGGCGATGAACACTGAAGCTTTCTTT
>14|TRBJ2-1|.|TRBV9|many
CASSVDGYPESEFF
TGTGCCAGCAGCGTAGATGGTTACCCAGAGTCAGAGTTCTTC